The next 14 T cell receptor beta chains were all read from a single sample in a study of blood T cells in healthy people across ages. A J-beta primer mix and a sample-barcoded 5' primer were used in a second PCR of roughly 7 to 12 cycles. TCRdb reanalysed the 5' RACE reads using MiXCR and keeps one entry per CDR3 protein. The sample has about 760,000 distinct CDR3 sequences; just under 25% are singletons. The data also belong to a second study, concerning T cells of mothers and their children.

The sample taken for sequencing was blood. Source of these receptors: a boy between 10 and 17 years old in good health.

This clonotype has just a few counts. The chain joins TRBV7-8 to TRBJ1-2, with TRBD1 matching over 7 bases. The CDR3 is 16 amino acids. The germline CDR1 and CDR2 sequences are SGHVS and FQNEAQ. V shed 0 bases and J 3 bases; nucleotides not matched to a gene: 7. The CDR3 is CASSLARRGLDYGYTF. In DNA form, the CDR3 reads TGTGCCAGCAGCTTAGCGCGAAGGGGGCTTGACTATGGCTACACCTTC.

The CDR3 region has the DNA TGTGCCAGCAGCTTAGATACTAGCGGGATCTACGAGCAGTACTTC. This codes for CASSLDTSGIYEQYF. The rearrangement links TRBV7-2 to TRBJ2-7; TRBD2 agrees at 10 bases. This CDR3 region has 15 residues. Germline CDR1 SGHTA, CDR2 FQGNSA. Germline trimming cut 1 base from V and 3 bases from J; bases unmatched to any gene: 3.

This clonotype occurred a few times. This rearrangement joins TRBV29-1 to TRBJ1-2; 8 positions agree with TRBD1. The junction had 6 bases not matched to a gene; V was cut back by 6 bases and J by 3 bases. The CDR3 covers 13 residues. CDR1 and CDR2 (germline): SQVTM, ANQGSEA. The CDR3 bases are TGCAGCGTCTCAGGGGGCGCGGACTATGGCTACACCTTC. This sequence encodes CSVSGGADYGYTF. The complete variable domain, with remaining parts taken from reference TRBV29-1 and TRBJ1-2, reads SAVISQKPSRDICQRGTSLTIQCQVDSQVTMMFWYRQQPGQSLTLIATANQGSEATYESGFVIDKFPISRPNLTFSTLTVSNMSPEDSSIYLCSVSGGADYGYTFGSGTRLTVV.

This clonotype was detected only a few times. This sequence joins TRBV9 and TRBJ1-2; D is possibly TRBD1 (5 bases). CDR1 is SGDLS, CDR2 YYNGEE, per germline. The ends were cut back, 4 bases at V and 6 bases at J, with 13 bases in the middle. The CDR3 length is 13 residues. As DNA, the CDR3 is TGTGCCAGCAGCAGGGGAGGGGACCATGGCTACACCTTC. Protein product: CASSRGGDHGYTF.

The chain has TRBV7-6 and TRBJ2-2; 9 bases line up with TRBD1. Losses at the gene ends were 6 bases for V and 7 bases for J; bases not matched to a gene: 9. CDR1 and CDR2 from the germline V gene are SGHVS and FNYEAQ. The CDR3 covers 15 residues. The CDR3 DNA is TGTGCCAGCAGGGTTACAGGGGGCGCAGGCGGGGAGCTGTTTTTT. Its protein product is CASRVTGGAGGELFF. Full variable domain (outside the CDR3, taken from reference TRBV7-6 and TRBJ2-2): GAGVSQSPRYKVTKRGQDVALRCDPISGHVSLYWYRQALGQGPEFLTYFNYEAQQDKSGLPNDRFSAERPEGSISTLTIQRTEQRDSAMYRCASRVTGGAGGELFFGEGSRLTVL.

This chain connects TRBV27 to TRBJ2-7; weak D call: TRBD2 (5 bases). CDR3 length equals 14 residues. Looked up from germline, CDR1 is MNHEY and CDR2 is SMNVEV (reference sequence). Trimming stripped 0 bases from V and 6 bases from J, with 12 bases between. CDR3 loop: CASSLSRDLGEQYF. DNA for the CDR3: TGTGCCAGCAGTTTATCTCGGGATCTTGGCGAGCAGTACTTC.

In its sample, this clonotype was seen a few times. The chain is built from TRBV27 and TRBJ1-4, with 8 bases identical to TRBD1. The germline V gene encodes CDR1 MNHEY and CDR2 SMNVEV (reference sequence). The CDR3 has 16 residues. The trim removed 5 bases at V and 7 bases at J, leaving 12 bases unmatched. CDR3 amino acids: CASSPTGAGLREKLFF. CDR3 in DNA: TGTGCCAGCAGTCCGACAGGGGCCGGATTACGTGAAAAACTGTTTTTT.

A few counts support this clonotype. The V gene is TRBV12-3 or TRBV12-4, the J gene TRBJ1-4; D unclear. The CDR3 is 12 amino acids. V was pared by 6 bases and J by 12 bases, with 14 bases between. DNA for the CDR3: TGTGCCAGCAGCCCTCGGCCAGACCAACTGTTTTTT. Protein sequence: CASSPRPDQLFF.

The gene calls are TRBV4-3 and TRBJ2-4, with 7 bases identical to TRBD2. Germline CDR1 reads LGHNA; CDR2 reads YSLEER. This CDR3 is built from 16 residues. The V and J ends lost 3 bases and 1 base, in that order; junction bases with no gene match: 6. CDR3 DNA sequence: TGCGCCAGCAGCCAGAGAAGGGGAGGGGCCAAAAACATTCAGTACTTC. It yields the protein CASSQRRGGAKNIQYF.

The chain combines TRBV28 with TRBJ2-3; D might be TRBD1 (5 bases). Trimming removed 5 bases at V and 2 bases at J, with 11 bases between. The germline V gene has CDR1 MDHEN and CDR2 SYDVKM. The CDR3 contains 14 residues. The CDR3 protein is CASSPRVFTDTQYF. CDR3 nucleotides: TGTGCCAGCAGTCCCAGGGTTTTCACAGATACGCAGTATTTT.

This clonotype was detected only once. The chain combines TRBV14 with TRBJ2-7; D gene unclear. Germline V gene lookup returns CDR1 SGHDN and CDR2 FVKESK. With 0 bases removed from V and 9 bases from J, the gap between germline ends came to 9 bases. The CDR3 contains 12 residues. The CDR3 region has the DNA TGTGCCAGCAGCCAAGATTACCGTGGGCAGTACTTC. Translating gives CASSQDYRGQYF.

This clonotype has just a few counts. The chain links TRBV4-2 to TRBJ2-1, with D uncertain. V lost 0 bases, J lost 1 base, and 10 bases lay in between. The CDR3 extends over 16 amino acids. Per the germline V gene, CDR1 is LGHNA and CDR2 is YNFKEQ. The CDR3 loop is CASSQDKGLSYNEQFF. The DNA for the CDR3 is TGTGCCAGCAGCCAAGATAAAGGGTTATCCTACAATGAGCAGTTCTTC.

Only a few counts were recorded for this clonotype. The rearrangement links TRBV7-9 to TRBJ1-1; D is unclear. Germline V lookup: CDR1 SEHNR, CDR2 FQNEAQ (reference sequence). V was shortened by 3 bases and J by 2 bases, with 7 bases between the two germline ends. The CDR3 consists of 13 residues. The CDR3 protein is CASSFQPNTEAFF. The CDR3 DNA reads TGTGCCAGCAGCTTCCAACCAAACACTGAAGCTTTCTTT.

This clonotype has only a few counts. J is TRBJ1-5 and V is TRBV3-1; the D is unclear. V lost 6 bases and J 5 bases, leaving 11 bases between the germline ends. The CDR3 runs to 13 residues. Germline CDR1 reads LGHDT; CDR2 reads YNNKEL (reference sequence). The CDR3 nucleotides read TGTGCCAGCAGTCCCCGACGGGATCAGCCCCAGCATTTT. Translated, it gives CASSPRRDQPQHF.